This T cell receptor (beta chain) was retrieved from a study of blood T cell repertoires in COVID-19. Background on the study: Specimens from acute and convalescent COVID-19 originated in the United States, Italy and Spain. Sources were T cells, B-cell-depleted T cells, or PBMCs; the material itself was cDNA or gDNA.

CDR1 SGHTA and CDR2 FQGNSA come from the germline V gene. This CDR3 comprises 15 residues. Losses at the gene ends were 0 bases for V and 10 bases for J; bases not matched to a gene: 7. Per the original methods: Amplified reference gene primers provided the basis for estimating nucleated cell counts. Only in-frame clones appear in the TCRdb table, and some are missing; sequencing was by immunoSEQ multiplex PCR. D and trimming were read from the DNA, whereas the V and J calls and clone size are those reported in that table. The table has 55,000 to 75,000 clones, over 65% seen once; the top ten hold 35%.

The chain links TRBV7-2 to TRBJ2-1; 9 bases agree with TRBD1. The sample taken for sequencing was peripheral blood. This sequence originates from a woman in her 70s with acute or convalescent COVID-19. The CDR3: CASSLATGGVKEQFF. CDR3 in DNA: TGTGCCAGCAGCTTAGCAACAGGGGGCGTTAAGGAGCAGTTCTTC.